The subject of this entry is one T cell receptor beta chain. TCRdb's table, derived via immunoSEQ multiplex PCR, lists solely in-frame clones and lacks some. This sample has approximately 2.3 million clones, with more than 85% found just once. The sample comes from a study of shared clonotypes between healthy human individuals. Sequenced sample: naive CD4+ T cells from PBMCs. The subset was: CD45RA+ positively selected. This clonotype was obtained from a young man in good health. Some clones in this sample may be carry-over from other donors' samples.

The CDR3 loop is CASRNSLGLVGAYNEQFF. DNA for the CDR3: TGCGCCAGCAGGAATTCGTTGGGACTAGTCGGGGCCTACAATGAGCAGTTCTTC. The J gene is TRBJ2-1, the V gene TRBV4-1; 8 bases line up with TRBD2. The CDR3 is 18 residues long. V lost 6 bases and J lost 2; bases outside the gene matches: 15. The germline gives CDR1 MGHRA, CDR2 YSYEKL.